Following are 13 T cell receptor beta chains from one sample sequenced in a study of blood T cell repertoires in COVID-19. Data came from immunoSEQ multiplex PCR; TCRdb stores just in-frame clones and leaves some out. The sample lists about 250,000 clones, over 75% seen once, with about 1.7% in the top ten. The sequencing sample was made of PBMCs or T cells enriched from blood (not recorded which). All receptors come from a man between 35 and 55 years old who had recovered from COVID-19.

J is TRBJ2-7 and V is TRBV6-6; D unresolved. Between the trimmed V and J ends, which lost 2 bases and 1 base, there was a span of 3 bases. Per the germline V gene, CDR1 is MNHNY and CDR2 is SVGAGI (reference sequence). The CDR3 sequence is 12 residues long. In nucleotides, the CDR3 is TGTGCCAGCAGTTACCGGTCCTACGAGCAGTACTTC. It codes for CASSYRSYEQYF.

In nucleotides, the CDR3 is TGTGCCACCAGCAGAGCGGGACTAGCGGGAGGGGAAGAGACCCAGTACTTC. Protein: CATSRAGLAGGEETQYF. V gene TRBV15 combines with J gene TRBJ2-5; 16 nucleotides match TRBD2. Germline values: CDR1 LNHNV, CDR2 YYDKDF (reference sequence). Germline trimming cut 1 base from V and 3 bases from J; bases unmatched to any gene: 2. CDR3 length: 17 residues.

This sequence joins TRBV25-1 and TRBJ1-6, with D unresolved. The V gene's germline CDR1 is MGHDK and CDR2 SYGVNS. Trimming stripped 1 base from V and 10 bases from J, with 14 bases between. The CDR3 is 15 residues long. Here the CDR3 reads CASSESTPGNSPLHF. In nucleotides, the CDR3 is TGTGCCAGCAGTGAATCCACCCCGGGAAACTCACCCCTCCACTTT.

The rearrangement uses TRBV7-9 and TRBJ1-3; the D gene is possibly TRBD1 (5 bases). V lost 1 base and J lost 0, with 7 bases in between. This CDR3 region has 15 residues. Germline loops: CDR1 SEHNR, CDR2 FQNEAQ (reference sequence). CDR3 in amino acids: CASSLVGGSGNTIYF. The CDR3, as DNA: TGTGCCAGCAGCTTAGTCGGGGGCTCTGGAAACACCATATATTTT.

The chain couples TRBV6-5 to TRBJ1-6; 7 bases align to TRBD1. V lost 2 bases to trimming and J lost 10 bases; unmatched junction nucleotides: 8. CDR3 length equals 15 residues. Germline values: CDR1 MNHEY, CDR2 SVGAGI. The CDR3 nucleotides read TGTGCCAGCAGTTACGATATTCGACAGGGCTCACCCCTCCACTTT. Protein product: CASSYDIRQGSPLHF.

The CDR3 bases are TGTGCCTCGGGACAGAGGTTTAACACCATATATTTT. Residues: CASGQRFNTIYF. The chain combines TRBV30 with TRBJ1-3; 7 nucleotides agree with TRBD1. This CDR3 spans 12 amino acids. Losses at the gene ends were 7 bases for V and 7 bases for J; bases not matched to a gene: 7. The germline gives CDR1 GTSNPN, CDR2 SVGIG (reference sequence).

The rearrangement uses TRBV7-2 and TRBJ1-2, with D maybe TRBD1 (6 bases). The V and J ends lost 6 bases and 6 bases respectively, with 17 bases between them. The CDR3 length is 14 residues. The germline gives CDR1 SGHTA, CDR2 FQGNSA. The CDR3 spells CASRPMIQGHGYTF. DNA of the CDR3: TGTGCCAGCAGGCCCATGATACAGGGCCATGGCTACACCTTC.

The chain links TRBV5-1 to TRBJ2-7; maybe TRBD1 (5 bases). Between the trimmed V and J ends, which lost 4 bases and 4 bases, there was a span of 6 bases. Germline-derived CDR1 and CDR2 are SGHRS and YFSETQ. This CDR3 spans 11 amino acids. Here the CDR3 reads CASSPGYEQYF. The CDR3 DNA follows: TGCGCCAGCAGCCCAGGGTACGAGCAGTACTTC.

In regard to this clone: No DNA is shown, since the ends of the CDR3 on it are uncertain; the CDR3 is the one TCRdb lists. The rearrangement links TRBV3-1 (or the pseudogene TRBV3-2) to TRBJ2-7; TRBD1, the table's D call, was not compared with the DNA. Germline V lookup: CDR1 LGHDT, CDR2 YNNKEL (reference sequence). The CDR3 spans 13 residues, counting both ends. CDR3 in amino acids: CARWMVTAIYPCF.

V is TRBV20-1 and J is TRBJ2-1; 11 bases agree with TRBD2. The J segment lost 7 bases and the V segment lost 3 bases, leaving 8 bases of the junction unmatched. CDR3 length equals 15 residues. Germline CDR1 reads DFQATT; CDR2 reads SNEGSKA (reference sequence). This CDR3 is CSASRVAGGRNEQFF. The CDR3 bases are TGCAGTGCTAGTCGGGTAGCGGGGGGGCGGAATGAGCAGTTCTTC.

The genes are TRBV4-1 and TRBJ2-1; TRBD2 aligns across 13 bases. This CDR3 contains 19 residues. Per germline, CDR1 MGHRA and CDR2 YSYEKL. Trimming cost V 4 bases and J 7 bases; bases outside gene matches: 16. CDR3 bases: TGCGCCAGCAGCCGTTCTACACCCGGACTAGCGGGAGTTCTTAATGAGCAGTTCTTC. Translated, it gives CASSRSTPGLAGVLNEQFF.

This clone was detected only once. The chain combines TRBV13 with TRBJ1-1, with D perhaps matching TRBD1 (6 bases). Germline V gives CDR1 PRHDT, CDR2 FYEKMQ (reference sequence). Trimming stripped 5 bases from V and 3 bases from J, with 10 bases between. This CDR3 is 13 amino acids long. The DNA for the CDR3 is TGTGCCAGCAGCCCGCAGGGGTACACTGAAGCTTTCTTT. Protein sequence: CASSPQGYTEAFF.

There are a few counts of this clone. Other DNA sequences in the same sample also yield this CDR3. J is TRBJ2-3 and V is TRBV9, with D tentatively TRBD2 (6 bases). CDR3 size: 16 residues. The V end was cut by 0 bases, the J end by 1 base, with 12 bases between. CDR1 and CDR2 from the germline V gene are SGDLS and YYNGEE. CDR3 bases: TGTGCCAGCAGCGTAGTTGTGGGGGGACGCACAGATACGCAGTATTTT. Its protein is CASSVVVGGRTDTQYF.